This T cell receptor beta chain derives from a study of T cells in Graves' hyperthyroidism and ophthalmopathy. General observations from the study: The model anticipated ophthalmopathy a median around 6 months pre-onset.

Uncontrolled infection, other autoimmune disease, pregnancy or lactation led to exclusion. Trimming pared 7 bases from V and 3 bases from J, leaving 12 bases between. This CDR3 has 13 residues. Authors of the study amplified TCR beta CDR3 regions from RNA transcripts. The HTBI primer set was used in a first-round RT-PCR of the TCR CDR3. TCRdb re-analysed the multiplex PCR reads in MiXCR, keeping a single row per CDR3 protein. The sample includes some 400,000 distinct CDR3 sequences, about 18% seen only once; the top ten take 3.5% to 4%. For this clonotype: The antigen is undetermined.

The source of this sequence is a woman between 18 and 29 years old with Graves' hyperthyroidism. Material for sequencing was blood. This chain connects TRBV12-3 or TRBV12-4 to TRBJ1-1; tentative D call: TRBD1 (6 bases). The CDR3 DNA reads TGTGCCAGCAATCTTAGGGGGTACACTGAAGCTTTCTTT. Its translation is CASNLRGYTEAFF.